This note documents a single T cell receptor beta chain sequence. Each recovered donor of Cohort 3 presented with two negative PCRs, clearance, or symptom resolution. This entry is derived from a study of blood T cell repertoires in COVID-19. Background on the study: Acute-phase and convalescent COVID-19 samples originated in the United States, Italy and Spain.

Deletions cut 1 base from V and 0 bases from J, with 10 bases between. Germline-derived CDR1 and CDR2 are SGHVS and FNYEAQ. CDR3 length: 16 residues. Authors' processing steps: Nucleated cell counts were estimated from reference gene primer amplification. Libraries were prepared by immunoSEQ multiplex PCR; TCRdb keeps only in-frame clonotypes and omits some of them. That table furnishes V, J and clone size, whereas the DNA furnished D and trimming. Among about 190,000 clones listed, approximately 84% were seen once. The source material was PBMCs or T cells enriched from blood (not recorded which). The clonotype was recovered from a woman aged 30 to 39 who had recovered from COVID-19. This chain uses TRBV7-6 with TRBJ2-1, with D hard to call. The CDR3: CASSLGLPSSYNEQFF. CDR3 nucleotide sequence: TGTGCCAGCAGCTTAGGCCTACCGAGCTCCTACAATGAGCAGTTCTTC.